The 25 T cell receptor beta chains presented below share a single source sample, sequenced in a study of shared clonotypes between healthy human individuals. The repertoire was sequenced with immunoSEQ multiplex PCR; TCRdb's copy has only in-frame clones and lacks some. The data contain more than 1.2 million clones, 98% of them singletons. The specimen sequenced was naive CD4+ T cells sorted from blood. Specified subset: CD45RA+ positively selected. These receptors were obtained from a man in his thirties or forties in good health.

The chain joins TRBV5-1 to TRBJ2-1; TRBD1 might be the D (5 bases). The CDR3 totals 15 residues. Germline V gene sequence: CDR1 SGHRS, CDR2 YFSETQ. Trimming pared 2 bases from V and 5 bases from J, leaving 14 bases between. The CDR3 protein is CASSFSQGRNNEQFF. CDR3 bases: TGCGCCAGCAGCTTTAGCCAGGGTCGGAACAATGAGCAGTTCTTC.

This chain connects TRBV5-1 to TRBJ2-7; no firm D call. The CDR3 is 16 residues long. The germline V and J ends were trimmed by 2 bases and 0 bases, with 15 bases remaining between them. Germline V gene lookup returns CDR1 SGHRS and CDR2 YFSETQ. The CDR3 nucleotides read TGCGCCAGCAGCTTTGGCTTCCTACCGAGCTCCTACGAGCAGTACTTC. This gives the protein CASSFGFLPSSYEQYF.

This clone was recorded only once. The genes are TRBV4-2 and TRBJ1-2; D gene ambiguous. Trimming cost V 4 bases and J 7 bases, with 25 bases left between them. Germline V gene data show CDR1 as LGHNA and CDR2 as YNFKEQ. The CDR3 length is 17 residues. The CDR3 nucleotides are TGTGCCAGCAGCCGCTCGGGTTCAGGTCTATACGAAAGTGGCTACACCTTC. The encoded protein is CASSRSGSGLYESGYTF.

The CDR3 DNA sequence: TGTGCCAGCAGTCCAGACAGGGGGCGCTTTTCCAATGAGCAGTTCTTC. It encodes CASSPDRGRFSNEQFF. J is TRBJ2-1 and V is TRBV28; 10 bases fit TRBD1. From germline, CDR1 is MDHEN and CDR2 SYDVKM. The V gene end was trimmed by 5 bases and the J gene end by 6 bases; junction bases not matched to a gene: 10. The CDR3 length is 16 residues.

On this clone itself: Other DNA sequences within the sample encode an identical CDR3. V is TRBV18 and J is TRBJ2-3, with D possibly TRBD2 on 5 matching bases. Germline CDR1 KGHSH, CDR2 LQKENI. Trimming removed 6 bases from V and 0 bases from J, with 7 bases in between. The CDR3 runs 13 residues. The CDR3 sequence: CASSRTSTDTQYF. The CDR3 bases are TGTGCCAGCTCTCGGACTAGCACAGATACGCAGTATTTT.

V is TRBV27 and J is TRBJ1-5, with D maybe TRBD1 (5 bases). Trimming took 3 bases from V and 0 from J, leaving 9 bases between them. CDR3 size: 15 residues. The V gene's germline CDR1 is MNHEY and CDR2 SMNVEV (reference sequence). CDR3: CASSFRGHSNQPQHF. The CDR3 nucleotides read TGTGCCAGCAGTTTTAGGGGTCATAGCAATCAGCCCCAGCATTTT.

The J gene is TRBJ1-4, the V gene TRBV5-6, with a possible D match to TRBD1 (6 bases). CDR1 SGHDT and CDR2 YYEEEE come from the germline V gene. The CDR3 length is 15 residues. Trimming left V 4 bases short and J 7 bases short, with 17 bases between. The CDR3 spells CASSKLTGGGEKLFF. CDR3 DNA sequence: TGTGCCAGCAGCAAACTGACAGGAGGCGGTGAAAAACTGTTTTTT.

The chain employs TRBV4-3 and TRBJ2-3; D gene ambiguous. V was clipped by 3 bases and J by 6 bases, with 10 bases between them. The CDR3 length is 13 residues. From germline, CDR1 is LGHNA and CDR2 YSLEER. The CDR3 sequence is CASSHHRPDTQYF. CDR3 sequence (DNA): TGCGCCAGCAGCCATCATCGCCCTGATACGCAGTATTTT.

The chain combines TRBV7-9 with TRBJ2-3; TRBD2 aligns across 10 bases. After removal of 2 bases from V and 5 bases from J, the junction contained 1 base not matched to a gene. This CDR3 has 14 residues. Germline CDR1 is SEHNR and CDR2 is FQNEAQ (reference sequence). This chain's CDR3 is CASSLLAGEDTQYF. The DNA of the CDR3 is TGTGCCAGCAGCTTACTAGCGGGAGAAGATACGCAGTATTTT.

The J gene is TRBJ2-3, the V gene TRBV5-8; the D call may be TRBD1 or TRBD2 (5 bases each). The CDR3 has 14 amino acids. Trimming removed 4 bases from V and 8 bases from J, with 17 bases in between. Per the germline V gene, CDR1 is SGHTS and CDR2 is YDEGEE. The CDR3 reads CASSPPGAGFTQYF. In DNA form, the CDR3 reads TGTGCCAGCAGCCCACCCGGGGCCGGTTTTACGCAGTATTTT.

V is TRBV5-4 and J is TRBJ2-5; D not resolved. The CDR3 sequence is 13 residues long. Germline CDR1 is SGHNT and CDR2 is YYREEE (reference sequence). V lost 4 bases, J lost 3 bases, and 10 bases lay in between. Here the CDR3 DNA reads TGTGCCAGCAGCCCCCCTTATGAAGAGACCCAGTACTTC. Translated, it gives CASSPPYEETQYF.

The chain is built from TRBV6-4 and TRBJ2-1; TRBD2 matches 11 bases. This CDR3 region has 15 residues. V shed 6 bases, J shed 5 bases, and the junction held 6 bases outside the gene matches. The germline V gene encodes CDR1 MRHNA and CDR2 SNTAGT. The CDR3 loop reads CASSPLAGVNNEQFF. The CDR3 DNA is TGTGCCAGCAGCCCACTAGCGGGAGTAAACAATGAGCAGTTCTTC.

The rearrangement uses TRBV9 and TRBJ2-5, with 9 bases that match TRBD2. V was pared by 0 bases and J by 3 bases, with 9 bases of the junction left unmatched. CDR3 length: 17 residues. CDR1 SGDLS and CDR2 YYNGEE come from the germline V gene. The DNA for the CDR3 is TGTGCCAGCAGCGTAGACCCCCTAGCGGGACTCGAAGAGACCCAGTACTTC. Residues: CASSVDPLAGLEETQYF.

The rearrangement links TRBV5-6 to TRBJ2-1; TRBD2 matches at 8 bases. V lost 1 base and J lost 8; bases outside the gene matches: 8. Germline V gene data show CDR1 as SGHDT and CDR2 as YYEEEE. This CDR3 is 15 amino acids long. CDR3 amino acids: CASSLRLAGWDEQFF. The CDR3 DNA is TGTGCCAGCAGCTTGAGGCTAGCGGGTTGGGATGAGCAGTTCTTC.

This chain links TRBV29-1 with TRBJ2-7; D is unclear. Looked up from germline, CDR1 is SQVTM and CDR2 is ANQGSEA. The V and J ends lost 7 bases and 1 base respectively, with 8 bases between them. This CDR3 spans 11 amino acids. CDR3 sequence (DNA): TGCAGCGCCCAGAATTCCTACGAGCAGTACTTC. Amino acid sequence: CSAQNSYEQYF.

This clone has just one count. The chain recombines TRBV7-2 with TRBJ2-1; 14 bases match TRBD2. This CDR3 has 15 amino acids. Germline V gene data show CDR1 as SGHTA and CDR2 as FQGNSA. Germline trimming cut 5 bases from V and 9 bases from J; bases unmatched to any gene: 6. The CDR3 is CASSTGTSGRREQFF. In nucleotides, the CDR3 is TGTGCCAGCAGCACCGGGACTAGCGGGAGACGTGAGCAGTTCTTC.

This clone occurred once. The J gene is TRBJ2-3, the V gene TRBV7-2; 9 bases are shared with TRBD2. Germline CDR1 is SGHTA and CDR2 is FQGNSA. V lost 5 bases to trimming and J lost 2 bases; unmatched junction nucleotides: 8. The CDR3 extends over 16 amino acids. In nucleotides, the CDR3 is TGTGCCAGCAGCAAGGGACTAGCATGGAACACAGATACGCAGTATTTT. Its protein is CASSKGLAWNTDTQYF.

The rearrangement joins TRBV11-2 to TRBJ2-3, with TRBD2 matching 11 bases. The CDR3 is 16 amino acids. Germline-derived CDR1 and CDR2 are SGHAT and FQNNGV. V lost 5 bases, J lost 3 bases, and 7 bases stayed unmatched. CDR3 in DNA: TGTGCCAGCAGCATCAGCCTAGCGGGAGGTACAGATACGCAGTATTTT. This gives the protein CASSISLAGGTDTQYF.

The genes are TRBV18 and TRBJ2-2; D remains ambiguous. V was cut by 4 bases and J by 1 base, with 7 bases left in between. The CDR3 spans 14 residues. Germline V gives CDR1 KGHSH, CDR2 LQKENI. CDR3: CASSQRVNTGELFF. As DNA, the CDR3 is TGTGCCAGCTCACAAAGAGTGAACACCGGGGAGCTGTTTTTT. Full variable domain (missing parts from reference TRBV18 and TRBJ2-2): NAGVMQNPRHLVRRRGQEARLRCSPMKGHSHVYWYRQLPEEGLKFMVYLQKENIIDESGMPKERFSAEFPKEGPSILRIQQVVRGDSAAYFCASSQRVNTGELFFGEGSRLTVL.

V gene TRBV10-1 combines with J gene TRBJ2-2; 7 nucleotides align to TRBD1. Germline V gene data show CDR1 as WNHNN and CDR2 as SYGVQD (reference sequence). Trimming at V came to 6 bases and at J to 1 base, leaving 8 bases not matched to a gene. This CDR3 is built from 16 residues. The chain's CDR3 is CASSHTGAQNTGELFF. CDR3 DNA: TGCGCCAGCAGCCACACAGGGGCACAGAACACCGGGGAGCTGTTTTTT.

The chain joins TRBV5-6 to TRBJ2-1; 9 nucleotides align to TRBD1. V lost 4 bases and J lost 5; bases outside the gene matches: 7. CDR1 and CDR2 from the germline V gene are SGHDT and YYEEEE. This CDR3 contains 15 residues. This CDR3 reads CASSLDGTGNNEQFF. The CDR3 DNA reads TGTGCCAGCAGCCTTGACGGGACAGGGAACAATGAGCAGTTCTTC.

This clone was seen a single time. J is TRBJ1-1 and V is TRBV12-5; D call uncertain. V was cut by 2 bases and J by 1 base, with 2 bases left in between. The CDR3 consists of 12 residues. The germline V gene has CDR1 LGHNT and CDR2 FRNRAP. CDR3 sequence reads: CASGLRNTEAFF. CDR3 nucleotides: TGTGCTAGTGGTTTGAGGAACACTGAAGCTTTCTTT.

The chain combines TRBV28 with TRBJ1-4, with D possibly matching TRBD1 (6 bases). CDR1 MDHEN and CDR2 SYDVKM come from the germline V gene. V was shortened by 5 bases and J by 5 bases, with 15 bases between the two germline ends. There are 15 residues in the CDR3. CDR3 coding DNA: TGTGCCAGCAGTCCCTGGGGGGGCGAGAATGAAAAACTGTTTTTT. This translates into CASSPWGGENEKLFF.

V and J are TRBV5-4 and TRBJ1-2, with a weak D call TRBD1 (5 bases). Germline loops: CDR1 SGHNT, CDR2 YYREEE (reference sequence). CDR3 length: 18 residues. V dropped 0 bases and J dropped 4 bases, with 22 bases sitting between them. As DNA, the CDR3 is TGTGCCAGCAGCTTGGCCATAGGGGCGGGGGTTGGCGCCTATGGCTACACCTTC. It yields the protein CASSLAIGAGVGAYGYTF.

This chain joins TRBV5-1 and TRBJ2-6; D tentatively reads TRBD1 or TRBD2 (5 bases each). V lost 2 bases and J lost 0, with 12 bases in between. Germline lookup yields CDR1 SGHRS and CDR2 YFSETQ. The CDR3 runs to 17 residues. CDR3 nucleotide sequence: TGCGCCAGCAGCTTATCGGGGACGATCTCTGGGGCCAACGTCCTGACTTTC. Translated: CASSLSGTISGANVLTF.